Included here is one TCR beta chain sequence, with context. Its specificity is not known. This sample stems from a study of cytomegalovirus exposure and HLA in healthy donors. V was clipped by 2 bases and J by 2 bases, with 5 bases between them. CDR3 length equals 13 residues. Germline V gives CDR1 MNHEY, CDR2 SMNVEV (reference sequence). A multiplex PCR was run with 60 Vbeta primers and 13 Jbeta primers. Libraries were prepared by immunoSEQ multiplex PCR; TCRdb keeps only in-frame clonotypes and omits some of them. This sample has about 59,000 clones, with 65% to 90% found just once. Study results and caveats: A later analysis showed HLA-associated TCR beta chains outstripping equally common others in clonal expansion.

Sequenced: PBMCs. The chain has TRBV27 and TRBJ2-3, with unresolved D. The source of this sequence is a human donor in good health. CDR3 in amino acids: CASSLLYTDTQYF. The CDR3 bases are TGTGCCAGCAGTTTACTGTACACAGATACGCAGTATTTT.